This passage covers 15 T cell receptor beta chains from one sample sequenced in a study of blood T cell repertoires in COVID-19. This table comes from immunoSEQ multiplex PCR, and its TCRdb copy is limited to in-frame clones, with some not included. This sample has tens of thousands of clones, with 86% found just once. Material for sequencing was peripheral blood. These receptors originate from a man aged 60 to 69 with acute or convalescent COVID-19.

The rearrangement uses TRBV6-2 or TRBV6-3 and TRBJ1-1; TRBD1 agrees at 9 bases. Germline CDR1 MNHEY, CDR2 SVGEGT. V shed 4 bases, J shed 2 bases, and the junction held 5 bases outside the gene matches. The CDR3 is 15 residues long. CDR3 in amino acids: CASSFSGQGNTEAFF. In DNA form, the CDR3 reads TGTGCCAGCAGTTTCTCGGGACAGGGTAACACTGAAGCTTTCTTT.

The chain carries TRBV29-1 and TRBJ2-1; TRBD1 matches 10 bases. Germline assignment: CDR1 SQVTM and CDR2 ANQGSEA. The CDR3 runs to 14 residues. V shed 5 bases, J shed 3 bases, and the junction held 4 bases outside the gene matches. This CDR3 reads CSVTWDRGYNEQFF. CDR3 nucleotide sequence: TGCAGCGTTACATGGGACAGGGGCTACAATGAGCAGTTCTTC.

This clone has more than one count but fewer than ten. The chain couples TRBV11-2 to TRBJ1-4; D is uncertain. Germline loops: CDR1 SGHAT, CDR2 FQNNGV. CDR3 length equals 15 residues. Trimming removed 1 base from V and 4 bases from J, with 10 bases in between. The CDR3 DNA reads as TGTGCCAGCAGCTTAGGTGCCAGATTTAATGAAAAACTGTTTTTT. As protein: CASSLGARFNEKLFF.

The rearrangement uses TRBV3-1 (or the pseudogene TRBV3-2) and TRBJ2-2; 7 positions match TRBD2. This CDR3 region has 16 residues. Germline V gene data show CDR1 as LGHDT and CDR2 as YNNKEL (reference sequence). V was pared by 1 base and J by 4 bases, with 6 bases of the junction left unmatched. The CDR3 loop reads CASSQASGVGTGELFF. The CDR3 DNA sequence: TGTGCCAGCAGCCAAGCAAGCGGGGTGGGCACCGGGGAGCTGTTTTTT.

The V and J genes are TRBV5-1 and TRBJ2-7, with D perhaps matching TRBD1 (6 bases). Germline V gene sequence: CDR1 SGHRS, CDR2 YFSETQ. V lost 1 base and J 7 bases, leaving 18 bases between the germline ends. The CDR3 runs 15 residues. CDR3 sequence: CASSLSGTRIYEQYF. For the CDR3, the DNA is TGCGCCAGCAGCTTGTCCGGGACACGAATTTATGAGCAGTACTTC.

The chain's CDR3 is CASSFKDTQYF. In DNA, the CDR3 is TGTGCCAGCAGTTTCAAAGATACGCAGTATTTT. The J gene is TRBJ2-3, the V gene TRBV12-3 or TRBV12-4; no firm D call. The CDR3 sequence is 11 residues long. Deletions cut 3 bases from V and 5 bases from J, with 3 bases between.

This chain joins TRBV11-2 and TRBJ2-7, with TRBD2 matching 10 bases. CDR1 and CDR2 (germline): SGHAT, FQNNGV. V was clipped by 5 bases and J by 3 bases; unmatched bases: 7. The CDR3 length is 15 residues. CDR3 in amino acids: CASSQTSGVGYEQYF. Here the CDR3 DNA reads TGTGCCAGCAGCCAAACTAGCGGGGTTGGCTACGAGCAGTACTTC.

The CDR3 loop is CASSPRRENYGYTF. The CDR3 DNA reads TGTGCCAGCTCACCACGCAGGGAAAACTATGGCTACACCTTC. The V and J genes are TRBV18 and TRBJ1-2, with TRBD1 as a possible D gene (5 bases). The CDR3 has 14 amino acids. The germline gives CDR1 KGHSH, CDR2 LQKENI. V dropped 1 base and J dropped 2 bases, with 8 bases sitting between them.

The chain is built from TRBV5-4 and TRBJ2-3; 8 bases match TRBD2. The CDR3 totals 15 residues. Germline V gene lookup returns CDR1 SGHNT and CDR2 YYREEE (reference sequence). V lost 0 bases to trimming and J lost 6 bases; unmatched junction nucleotides: 6. The CDR3 protein is CASSLEGLVSDTQYF. The CDR3 region has the DNA TGTGCCAGCAGCTTGGAGGGACTAGTATCGGATACGCAGTATTTT.

V usage is TRBV28 and J usage is TRBJ2-4, with 7 bases fitting TRBD1. V shed 4 bases, J shed 2 bases, and the junction held 5 bases outside the gene matches. The germline V gene has CDR1 MDHEN and CDR2 SYDVKM. This CDR3 region has 15 residues. CDR3 in amino acids: CASSSGTVTKNIQYF. CDR3 coding DNA: TGTGCCAGCAGTTCCGGGACAGTCACCAAAAACATTCAGTACTTC.

The chain carries TRBV11-2 and TRBJ2-1, with D maybe TRBD2 (7 bases). CDR1 and CDR2 (germline): SGHAT, FQNNGV. The CDR3 is made up of 15 amino acids. The V and J ends lost 2 bases and 5 bases respectively, with 13 bases between them. The CDR3 reads CASSLNGGPNNEQFF. The CDR3 DNA sequence: TGTGCCAGCAGCTTAAACGGGGGGCCCAACAATGAGCAGTTCTTC.

This chain uses TRBV5-6 with TRBJ1-3; 8 nucleotides align to TRBD1. CDR3 size: 14 residues. V trimming: 4 bases; J trimming: 2 bases; junction bases outside the gene matches: 2. CDR1 is SGHDT, CDR2 YYEEEE, per germline. CDR3: CASSRTGPGNTIYF. The CDR3 region has the DNA TGTGCCAGCAGCCGGACAGGGCCTGGAAACACCATATATTTT.

The genes are TRBV2 and TRBJ2-3, with D maybe TRBD2 (5 bases). The ends were cut back, 6 bases at V and 4 bases at J, with 14 bases in the middle. This CDR3 region has 14 residues. Germline V gene data show CDR1 as SNHLY and CDR2 as FYNNEI. The CDR3 bases are TGTGCCAGCAGGACGGGGTCCTCCCCAGATACGCAGTATTTT. The encoded protein is CASRTGSSPDTQYF.

This sequence joins TRBV5-6 and TRBJ1-3; TRBD1 might be the D (6 bases). Germline V gene lookup returns CDR1 SGHDT and CDR2 YYEEEE. The CDR3 covers 15 residues. The V end was cut by 7 bases, the J end by 2 bases, with 16 bases between. The chain's CDR3 is CASLEVGGPGNTIYF. The CDR3 coding sequence is TGTGCCAGCCTTGAAGTCGGGGGGCCTGGAAACACCATATATTTT.

This clone was observed a handful of times. This sequence joins TRBV2 and TRBJ1-2; tentative D call: TRBD1 (6 bases). V lost 6 bases and J 1 base, leaving 15 bases between the germline ends. Germline V gene lookup returns CDR1 SNHLY and CDR2 FYNNEI. CDR3 length equals 15 residues. CDR3 coding DNA: TGTGCCAGCAGAGGGGGAGGGAGCTTTAACTATGGCTACACCTTC. It is translated as CASRGGGSFNYGYTF.